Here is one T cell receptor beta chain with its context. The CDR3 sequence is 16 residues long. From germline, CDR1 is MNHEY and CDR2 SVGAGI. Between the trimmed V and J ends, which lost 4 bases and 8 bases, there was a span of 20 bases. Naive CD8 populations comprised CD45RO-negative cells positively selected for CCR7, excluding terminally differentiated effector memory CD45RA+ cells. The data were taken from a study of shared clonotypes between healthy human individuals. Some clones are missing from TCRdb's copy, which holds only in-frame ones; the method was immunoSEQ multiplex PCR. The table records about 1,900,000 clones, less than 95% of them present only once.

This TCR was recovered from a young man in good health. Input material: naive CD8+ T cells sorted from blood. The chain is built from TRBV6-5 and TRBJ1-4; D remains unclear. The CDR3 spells CASSLDHPLAAEKLFF. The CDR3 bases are TGTGCCAGCAGTTTAGATCATCCCCTCGCCGCGGAAAAACTGTTTTTT.